Following are 13 T cell receptor beta chains from one sample sequenced in a study of blood T cells in healthy people across ages. Primed by a sample-barcoded 5' primer and a J-beta primer mix, a second PCR proceeded for about 7 to 12 cycles. TCRdb ran MiXCR on the 5' RACE reads and lists one entry per CDR3 protein. This sample has approximately 810,000 distinct CDR3 sequences; 25% to 35% occur once, and the top ten carry around 16%. The sequenced sample consisted of blood. Receptors originate from a woman of 80 years or more in good health.

Notes on this clonotype: Possible read error: a much larger clone is one base away. This chain connects TRBV20-1 to TRBJ2-3, with no clear D. Per germline, CDR1 DFQATT and CDR2 SNEGSKA (reference sequence). This CDR3 has 14 amino acids. For the CDR3, the DNA is TGCAGTGCTAGAGATATCGGGTCCACAGATGCGCAGTATTTT. Protein sequence: CSARDIGSTDAQYF.

The chain employs TRBV7-2 and TRBJ1-1; 9 bases line up with TRBD1. CDR1 is SGHTA and CDR2 is FQGNSA in the germline V gene. Trimming cost V 2 bases and J 0 bases; bases outside gene matches: 13. This CDR3 contains 19 residues. The chain's CDR3 is CASSLYRIQGARLNTEAFF. The CDR3 DNA is TGTGCCAGCAGCTTATATCGTATACAGGGGGCACGATTGAACACTGAAGCTTTCTTT.

As concerns this clonotype: This may come from a read error, since a much larger clone is one base off. This rearrangement joins TRBV6-5 to TRBJ2-3; 7 nucleotides match TRBD2. This CDR3 region has 13 residues. The germline V gene encodes CDR1 MNHEY and CDR2 SVGAGI. CDR3 nucleotides: TGTGCCGGCAGTTACTGGCGGGGGGATACGCAGTATTTT. It yields the protein CAGSYWRGDTQYF.

This clonotype showed up many times. The chain has TRBV12-3 or TRBV12-4 and TRBJ2-5; 7 positions agree with TRBD1. The length of the CDR3 is 15 residues. V lost 7 bases and J lost 3; bases outside the gene matches: 11. DNA of the CDR3: TGTGCCAGCATCACCTCCGGGACAGCGAAAGAGACCCAGTACTTC. It translates to CASITSGTAKETQYF.

In this sample, this clonotype turned up many times. The chain combines TRBV20-1 with TRBJ2-1; maybe TRBD2 (6 bases). CDR1 DFQATT and CDR2 SNEGSKA come from the germline V gene (reference sequence). CDR3 length: 13 residues. V was pared by 1 base and J by 7 bases, with 11 bases between. CDR3 region: CSARGGGLNEQFF. CDR3 in DNA: TGCAGTGCTAGAGGTGGAGGGTTGAATGAGCAGTTCTTC.

This clonotype came up many times. For the CDR3, the DNA is TGTGCCAGCAGCTCCGGACAGTACTATGGCTACACCTTC. It is translated as CASSSGQYYGYTF. The chain joins TRBV7-2 to TRBJ1-2; TRBD1 is a possible D gene (6 bases). Germline CDR1 SGHTA, CDR2 FQGNSA. Trimming took 4 bases from V and 3 from J, leaving 9 bases between them. The CDR3 is 13 amino acids.

Comment on this clonotype: A much larger clone is a single base away; this may be a read error. The chain has TRBV20-1 and TRBJ2-7, with unresolved D. CDR3 size: 14 residues. Germline loops: CDR1 DFQATT, CDR2 SNEGSKA (reference sequence). The germline V and J ends were trimmed by 0 bases and 7 bases, with 16 bases remaining between them. CDR3 DNA: TGCAGTGCTAGAGACCTAGACATATACAATGAGCAGTACTTC. It encodes CSARDLDIYNEQYF.

This clonotype was observed a handful of times. The chain carries TRBV3-1 and TRBJ1-2; 8 bases map to TRBD1. The germline gives CDR1 LGHDT, CDR2 YNNKEL (reference sequence). CDR3 length equals 15 residues. With V trimmed by 7 bases and J by 2 bases, 9 bases remained unmatched. The chain's CDR3 is CASTPRDRKNYGYTF. The DNA of the CDR3 is TGTGCCAGCACCCCCCGGGACAGGAAAAACTATGGCTACACCTTC.

Concerning this clonotype: A read error may account for a junction end that differs from germline. This rearrangement joins TRBV7-2 to TRBJ1-6; possible D gene TRBD1, 5 bases. Germline-derived CDR1 and CDR2 are SGHTA and FQGNSA. The CDR3 has 15 amino acids. CDR3 sequence: CASSLDGGNNSPPHF. The CDR3 nucleotides read TGTGCCAGCAGCTTAGACGGGGGAAATAATTCACCCCCCCACTTT.

This clonotype was seen at least ten times. The chain uses TRBV20-1 and TRBJ1-4, with D hard to call. The CDR3 is made up of 14 amino acids. V gave up 5 bases and J gave up 0 bases, with 10 bases separating them. CDR1 and CDR2 from the germline V gene are DFQATT and SNEGSKA (reference sequence). The CDR3 DNA reads as TGCAGTGCTCTCAAGGTTTCAACTAATGAAAAACTGTTTTTT. Translating it yields CSALKVSTNEKLFF.

As concerns this clonotype: One base away lies a much larger clone, so this may be a sequencing read error. This chain uses TRBV7-8 with TRBJ2-1, with D perhaps TRBD2 (6 bases). Germline assignment: CDR1 SGHVS and CDR2 FQNEAQ. This CDR3 has 13 residues. V lost 6 bases, J lost 3 bases, and 9 bases lay in between. This chain's CDR3 is CASREGFYNEQFF. DNA for the CDR3: TGTGCCAGCAGGGAGGGTTTCTACAATGAGCAGTTCTTC.

This clonotype was observed at least ten times. This chain links TRBV7-2 with TRBJ1-2; D unresolved. V dropped 2 bases and J dropped 4 bases, with 11 bases sitting between them. CDR1 SGHTA and CDR2 FQGNSA come from the germline V gene. The CDR3 sequence is 14 residues long. This CDR3 is CASSLTGRGYGYTF. Written as DNA, the CDR3 is TGTGCCAGCAGCTTAACGGGTCGTGGCTATGGCTACACCTTC.

This clonotype was picked up one time. This rearrangement joins TRBV27 to TRBJ1-1, with D tentatively TRBD1 (5 bases). The CDR3 length is 16 residues. V gave up 6 bases and J gave up 4 bases, with 21 bases separating them. Germline V gives CDR1 MNHEY, CDR2 SMNVEV (reference sequence). The DNA for the CDR3 is TGTGCCAGCAGCCCCCGTGGGGTGGGGGTCGGCACTGAAGCTTTCTTT. This gives the protein CASSPRGVGVGTEAFF.